A single sample gave rise to the 29 T cell receptor beta chains below, sequenced in a study of T cells in localized non-small cell lung cancer. Sequencing was performed with immunoSEQ multiplex PCR; in TCRdb, only in-frame clones are kept and a portion is missing. The sample has 15,000 to 25,000 clones; under 95% are singletons. Specimen: peripheral blood, collected before any cancer treatment. These receptors were collected from an older male donor with stage I squamous cell lung carcinoma.

The rearrangement uses TRBV23-1 and TRBJ2-3; D might be TRBD2 (6 bases). TRBV23-1 is an ORF, with its function uncertain. This CDR3 has 15 amino acids. V dropped 0 bases and J dropped 3 bases, with 10 bases sitting between them. CDR3 sequence: CASSQSQGGTDTQYF. As DNA, the CDR3 is TGCGCCAGCAGTCAATCGCAGGGAGGTACAGATACGCAGTATTTT.

The chain couples TRBV5-1 to TRBJ2-5, with a possible D match to TRBD1 (6 bases). This CDR3 comprises 15 residues. Germline assignment: CDR1 SGHRS and CDR2 YFSETQ. The ends were cut back, 0 bases at V and 5 bases at J, with 14 bases in the middle. The CDR3 region has the DNA TGCGCCAGCAGCTTGGGGTCGATTAGGGGGGAGACCCAGTACTTC. Protein sequence: CASSLGSIRGETQYF. The full variable domain, its missing parts supplied by reference TRBV5-1 and TRBJ2-5, is KAGVTQTPRYLIKTRGQQVTLSCSPISGHRSVSWYQQTPGQGLQFLFEYFSETQRNKGNFPGRFSGRQFSNSRSEMNVSTLELGDSALYLCASSLGSIRGETQYFGPGTRLLVL.

The chain uses TRBV4-2 and TRBJ2-1; D remains ambiguous. Germline-derived CDR1 and CDR2 are LGHNA and YNFKEQ. CDR3 length: 16 residues. Trimming removed 1 base from V and 2 bases from J, with 12 bases in between. The CDR3 loop is CASSQVLDVTYNEQFF. CDR3 in DNA: TGTGCCAGCAGCCAAGTCCTGGACGTAACCTACAATGAGCAGTTCTTC.

V gene TRBV30 combines with J gene TRBJ1-1; D gene ambiguous. The CDR3 has 10 amino acids. The V gene lost 2 bases and the J gene lost 5 bases, with 3 bases spanning the gap. The V gene's germline CDR1 is GTSNPN and CDR2 SVGIG (reference sequence). The CDR3 DNA reads TGTGCCTGGAGTAAGACTGAAGCTTTCTTT. Encoded protein: CAWSKTEAFF.

The chain couples TRBV6-5 to TRBJ2-3; the D is unclear. In germline, CDR1 is MNHEY, CDR2 SVGAGI. V was shortened by 3 bases and J by 0 bases, with 10 bases between the two germline ends. The CDR3 length is 15 residues. The CDR3 loop is CASSYGNPSTDTQYF. The DNA for the CDR3 is TGTGCCAGCAGTTATGGGAATCCGAGCACAGATACGCAGTATTTT.

The V gene is TRBV30, the J gene TRBJ2-5; D assignment may be TRBD1 or TRBD2 (6 bases each). Germline V gives CDR1 GTSNPN, CDR2 SVGIG (reference sequence). The CDR3 contains 14 residues. Trimming took off 0 bases at V and 11 bases at J, with 19 bases between the two ends. The CDR3 here is CAWSVLGQGTLQYF. DNA for the CDR3: TGTGCCTGGAGTGTACTGGGGCAGGGGACTTTGCAGTACTTC.

V usage is TRBV18 and J usage is TRBJ1-2, with D unresolved. The CDR3 runs to 14 residues. Germline-derived CDR1 and CDR2 are KGHSH and LQKENI. V lost 3 bases and J 3 bases, leaving 11 bases between the germline ends. This chain's CDR3 is CASSPGNIDYGYTF. The CDR3, as DNA: TGTGCCAGCTCACCGGGAAATATAGACTATGGCTACACCTTC.

The chain couples TRBV5-1 to TRBJ1-1; 8 bases are a match to TRBD1. Germline CDR1 and CDR2: SGHRS and YFSETQ. Trimming took 0 bases from V and 3 from J; bases not matched to a gene: 13. This CDR3 has 18 amino acids. The DNA of the CDR3 is TGCGCCAGCAGCTTGGCTCCCCTACAGGGGGGAGGGGACACTGAAGCTTTCTTT. This gives the protein CASSLAPLQGGGDTEAFF.

The chain combines TRBV7-2 with TRBJ2-5; a weak D match, TRBD2 (5 bases). V was trimmed by 5 bases and J by 7 bases, leaving 17 bases between them. This CDR3 has 14 amino acids. Germline assignment: CDR1 SGHTA and CDR2 FQGNSA. Here the CDR3 reads CASSPDLVEGTQYF. The CDR3 region has the DNA TGTGCCAGCAGCCCTGACCTAGTAGAGGGGACCCAGTACTTC. Full variable domain (missing parts from reference TRBV7-2 and TRBJ2-5): GAGVSQSPSNKVTEKGKDVELRCDPISGHTALYWYRQSLGQGLEFLIYFQGNSAPDKSGLPSDRFSAERTGGSVSTLTIQRTQQEDSAVYLCASSPDLVEGTQYFGPGTRLLVL.

The chain uses TRBV7-2 and TRBJ2-7; 7 bases match TRBD2. Germline CDR1 and CDR2: SGHTA and FQGNSA. V was clipped by 2 bases and J by 0 bases; unmatched bases: 4. The CDR3 covers 15 residues. DNA for the CDR3: TGTGCCAGCAGCTTAAGCGGGGCTATCTCCTACGAGCAGTACTTC. It yields the protein CASSLSGAISYEQYF.

This clone came up once. J is TRBJ2-3 and V is TRBV7-2; D is uncertain. CDR3 size: 16 residues. CDR1 SGHTA and CDR2 FQGNSA come from the germline V gene. Trimming left V 5 bases short and J 0 bases short, with 15 bases between. CDR3 DNA sequence: TGTGCCAGCAGCACCAGACTTCTAGGTAGCACAGATACGCAGTATTTT. As protein: CASSTRLLGSTDTQYF.

The CDR3 is CASSRTADGYTF. The CDR3, as DNA: TGCGCCAGCAGCCGCACGGCGGATGGCTACACCTTC. The chain recombines TRBV5-1 with TRBJ1-2; no firm D call. Deletions cut 4 bases from V and 6 bases from J, with 10 bases between. The CDR3 is 12 amino acids. Germline CDR1 SGHRS, CDR2 YFSETQ.

The V call is TRBV6-5, the J call TRBJ1-1; 7 bases match TRBD1. The CDR3 totals 15 residues. V dropped 4 bases and J dropped 6; count of bases not matched to a gene: 11. Germline CDR1 reads MNHEY; CDR2 reads SVGAGI. CDR3 bases: TGTGCCAGCAGTTCGATCGGACAGGCGCATTCTGAAGCTTTCTTT. Its translation: CASSSIGQAHSEAFF.

This rearrangement joins TRBV29-1 to TRBJ2-7; D gene ambiguous. The CDR3 consists of 13 residues. Germline CDR1 is SQVTM and CDR2 is ANQGSEA. The ends were cut back, 2 bases at V and 0 bases at J, with 8 bases in the middle. In nucleotides, the CDR3 is TGCAGCGTTGAATCCAGGAGCTCCTACGAGCAGTACTTC. Its translation: CSVESRSSYEQYF.

CDR3 in amino acids: CASSRNTGELFF. The CDR3 coding sequence is TGTGCCAGCAGTAGGAACACCGGGGAGCTGTTTTTT. This sequence joins TRBV28 and TRBJ2-2; D is unclear. The CDR3 is made up of 12 amino acids. The germline V gene has CDR1 MDHEN and CDR2 SYDVKM. V lost 5 bases and J 1 base, leaving 2 bases between the germline ends.

V usage is TRBV18 and J usage is TRBJ2-5; 9 bases agree with TRBD1. Germline trimming cut 3 bases from V and 5 bases from J; bases unmatched to any gene: 4. The germline gives CDR1 KGHSH, CDR2 LQKENI. The CDR3 is 14 residues long. The chain's CDR3 is CASSPDRGRETQYF. Written as DNA, the CDR3 is TGTGCCAGCTCACCGGACAGGGGTAGGGAGACCCAGTACTTC.

The chain combines TRBV5-1 with TRBJ1-1; 8 positions agree with TRBD1. Germline-derived CDR1 and CDR2 are SGHRS and YFSETQ. The ends lost 4 bases at V and 1 base at J; junction bases unmatched: 6. This CDR3 has 15 amino acids. CDR3 nucleotides: TGCGCCAGCAGCGCGACAGGGGAGAGGAACACTGAAGCTTTCTTT. It specifies CASSATGERNTEAFF.

The V gene is TRBV4-2, the J gene TRBJ2-3; no definite D call. The CDR3 consists of 14 residues. The germline V gene encodes CDR1 LGHNA and CDR2 YNFKEQ. The CDR3, as DNA: TGTGCTACCCAGCAGGAGATCGGCACAGATACGCAGTATTTT. Translating gives CATQQEIGTDTQYF.

The rearrangement joins TRBV6-5 to TRBJ2-7; perhaps D is TRBD1 or TRBD2 (5 bases each). This CDR3 spans 15 amino acids. The V end lost 0 bases, the J end lost 3 bases, and 12 bases lay between the germline ends. Germline V gene data show CDR1 as MNHEY and CDR2 as SVGAGI. The CDR3 here is CASSYSIQAGYEQYF. The DNA of the CDR3 is TGTGCCAGCAGTTACTCGATACAGGCGGGCTACGAGCAGTACTTC.

This sequence joins TRBV19 and TRBJ2-2, with TRBD1 matching over 8 bases. This CDR3 is built from 20 residues. Germline V CDR1 and CDR2: LNHDA, SQIVND (reference sequence). J gave up 4 bases and V 0 bases, and 16 bases lay outside the gene matches. CDR3 sequence: CASSIDWKRSRGRGTGELFF. CDR3 DNA: TGTGCCAGTAGTATAGATTGGAAAAGGAGCAGGGGGCGCGGCACCGGGGAGCTGTTTTTT.

This clone was counted only a few times. This sequence joins TRBV30 and TRBJ1-1; 8 bases are shared with TRBD1. Looked up from germline, CDR1 is GTSNPN and CDR2 is SVGIG (reference sequence). Trimming took 5 bases from V and 5 from J; bases not matched to a gene: 7. This CDR3 comprises 13 residues. The CDR3, as DNA: TGTGCCTGGGGATCAGACAGGGGAACTGAAGCTTTCTTT. It translates to CAWGSDRGTEAFF. Looking up the rest from reference TRBV30 and TRBJ1-1 gives the full variable domain: SQTIHQWPATLVQPVGSPLSLECTVEGTSNPNLYWYRQAAGRGLQLLFYSVGIGQISSEVPQNLSASRPQDRQFILSSKKLLLSDSGFYLCAWGSDRGTEAFFGQGTRLTVV.

This clone appeared once. This chain joins TRBV9 and TRBJ2-7, with D possibly being TRBD2 (6 bases). CDR3 length: 16 amino acids. In germline, CDR1 is SGDLS, CDR2 YYNGEE. V was pared by 3 bases and J by 0 bases, with 16 bases between. CDR3 sequence reads: CASSASTGSSSYEQYF. CDR3 nucleotides: TGTGCCAGCAGCGCTTCGACCGGGAGCTCCTCCTACGAGCAGTACTTC.

V is TRBV29-1 and J is TRBJ2-1; possibly TRBD2 for D (6 bases). The CDR3 covers 12 residues. V was shortened by 7 bases and J by 8 bases, with 15 bases between the two germline ends. The germline gives CDR1 SQVTM, CDR2 ANQGSEA. CDR3 sequence reads: CSAPRLGHEQFF. The CDR3 nucleotides are TGCAGCGCCCCCCGACTAGGGCATGAGCAGTTCTTC.

The chain carries TRBV5-1 and TRBJ1-1, with 10 bases fitting TRBD1. Germline CDR1 is SGHRS and CDR2 is YFSETQ. The CDR3 covers 16 residues. The ends lost 4 bases at V and 1 base at J; junction bases unmatched: 7. In DNA form, the CDR3 reads TGCGCCAGCAGCACCGGACAGGGGGATTGGAACACTGAAGCTTTCTTT. Protein sequence: CASSTGQGDWNTEAFF.

The chain employs TRBV18 and TRBJ2-1; 7 bases map to TRBD1. Germline values: CDR1 KGHSH, CDR2 LQKENI. The CDR3 length is 15 residues. V lost 2 bases, J lost 9 bases, and 10 bases stayed unmatched. CDR3 coding DNA: TGTGCCAGCTCACCATGGAGGACAGGCGACCGTGAGCAGTTCTTC. It translates to CASSPWRTGDREQFF.

The chain is built from TRBV2 and TRBJ1-5; D is uncertain. CDR1 and CDR2 from the germline V gene are SNHLY and FYNNEI. V was shortened by 7 bases and J by 2 bases, with 9 bases between the two germline ends. The CDR3 consists of 13 residues. CDR3 sequence reads: CASTLSGNQPQHF. Written as DNA, the CDR3 is TGTGCCAGCACACTCTCGGGCAATCAGCCCCAGCATTTT.

This clone was recorded a few times. The rearrangement links TRBV5-4 to TRBJ2-2, with 7 nucleotides matching TRBD1. Germline trimming cut 3 bases from V and 3 bases from J; bases unmatched to any gene: 2. This CDR3 is 14 amino acids long. Germline V gives CDR1 SGHNT, CDR2 YYREEE (reference sequence). CDR3 nucleotides: TGTGCCAGCAGCTCCGGACAGGACACCGGGGAGCTGTTTTTT. As protein: CASSSGQDTGELFF. The full variable domain, with the rest looked up from reference TRBV5-4 and TRBJ2-2, is ETGVTQSPTHLIKTRGQQVTLRCSSQSGHNTVSWYQQALGQGPQFIFQYYREEENGRGNFPPRFSGLQFPNYSSELNVNALELDDSALYLCASSSGQDTGELFFGEGSRLTVL.

CDR3 nucleotide sequence: TGTGCCAGCAGTCTAATAGGGGGAGGCGGGCAGCCCCAGCATTTT. It is translated as CASSLIGGGGQPQHF. The chain links TRBV6-4 to TRBJ1-5; TRBD1 might be the D (6 bases). In germline, CDR1 is MRHNA, CDR2 SNTAGT. The length of the CDR3 is 15 residues. V was pared by 5 bases and J by 7 bases, with 18 bases between.

V and J are TRBV5-1 and TRBJ1-1; D ambiguous. Per the germline V gene, CDR1 is SGHRS and CDR2 is YFSETQ. CDR3 length: 14 residues. V was shortened by 3 bases and J by 0 bases, with 9 bases between the two germline ends. CDR3 loop: CASSSESLNTEAFF. In DNA form, the CDR3 reads TGCGCCAGCAGCTCCGAGAGCTTGAACACTGAAGCTTTCTTT.